These T cell receptor beta chains were read from a single sample in a study of cytomegalovirus exposure and HLA in healthy donors. Clones were read by immunoSEQ multiplex PCR, and TCRdb kept only the in-frame ones, dropping some. The sample lists about 98,000 clones, over 80% occurring once. Sequenced material: PBMCs. The receptors shown here come from a female donor in good health and CMV-seropositive. Both conserved end residues are part of each CDR3. A D gene is named only where the DNA matches it firmly. Not all rows give a size; the values are once, few, many and, for expanded clones, a class.

V gene	D gene	clone size	J gene	CDR3 protein	CDR3 DNA
TRBV28	TRBD1	once	TRBJ1-1	CASSRGTGGLTEAFF	TGTGCCAGCAGCCGAGGGACAGGGGGCCTCACTGAAGCTTTCTTT
TRBV6-5	TRBD1	once	TRBJ1-3	CASSGQGGSGNTIYF	TGTGCCAGCAGTGGACAGGGGGGTAGTGGAAACACCATATATTTT
TRBV29-1	TRBD1	few	TRBJ1-4	CSVDPGQGREKLFF	TGCAGCGTTGACCCGGGACAGGGACGTGAAAAACTGTTTTTT
TRBV7-9	.	few	TRBJ1-1	CASSPVNTEAFF	TGTGCCAGCAGCCCAGTGAACACTGAAGCTTTCTTT
TRBV2	TRBD1	.	TRBJ1-2	CASNNLDRMGGYTF	TGTGCCAGCAATAACCTGGACAGGATGGGGGGCTACACCTTC
TRBV6-5	.	.	TRBJ1-2	CASSGQINYGYTF	TGTGCCAGCAGTGGACAGATTAACTATGGCTACACCTTC
TRBV5-1	TRBD2	.	TRBJ2-3	CASSSSGISTDTQYF	TGCGCCAGCAGCTCTAGCGGAATAAGCACAGATACGCAGTATTTT
TRBV5-1	TRBD2	few	TRBJ2-3	CASSQPLAGVPDTQYF	TGCGCCAGCAGCCAACCTCTAGCGGGAGTCCCAGATACGCAGTATTTT
TRBV28	TRBD1	.	TRBJ1-2	CASSLSPDRMAVRHGYTF	TGTGCCAGCAGTTTATCCCCGGACAGGATGGCGGTTAGGCATGGCTACACCTTC
TRBV28	.	.	TRBJ1-1	CASRSAAGANTEAFF	TGTGCCAGCAGATCAGCGGCGGGAGCCAACACTGAAGCTTTCTTT
TRBV30	.	.	TRBJ2-7	CAWSLPQRAGYF	TGTGCCTGGAGTCTCCCACAACGAGCAGGGTATTTC
TRBV5-4	.	.	TRBJ1-3	CASSLVGGGRDTIYF	TGTGCCAGCAGCTTGGTTGGGGGAGGTAGGGACACCATATATTTT
TRBV4-2	.	few	TRBJ2-1	CASSQQGSSSYNEQFF	TGTGCCAGCAGCCAGCAGGGGTCTAGCTCCTACAATGAGCAGTTCTTC
TRBV29-1	TRBD1	.	TRBJ2-2	CSAGQGTNTGELFF	TGCAGCGCCGGACAGGGGACGAACACCGGGGAGCTGTTTTTT
TRBV7-6	.	.	TRBJ2-7	CASSLEVGREQYF	TGTGCCAGCAGCTTAGAGGTGGGGCGCGAGCAGTACTTC
TRBV5-1	.	.	TRBJ2-1	CASSLELASSNEQFF	TGCGCCAGCAGCTTGGAGCTAGCGTCCTCCAATGAGCAGTTCTTC
TRBV4-1	.	once	TRBJ2-1	CASSRGVLAASSYNEQFF	TGCGCCAGCAGCCGGGGCGTGTTGGCGGCCAGCTCCTACAATGAGCAGTTCTTC
TRBV6-6	.	.	TRBJ1-4	CASGTGKLFF	TGTGCCAGCGGAACGGGGAAACTGTTTTTT
TRBV30	.	few	TRBJ2-2	CAWTRSRDGELFF	TGTGCCTGGACCCGTTCTCGCGACGGGGAGCTGTTTTTT
TRBV11-3	TRBD1	.	TRBJ2-5	CASSLGTAPSETQYF	TGTGCCAGCAGCCTGGGGACAGCCCCGTCGGAGACCCAGTACTTC
TRBV20-1	.	.	TRBJ1-1	CSAQGGLAFF	TGCAGTGCTCAGGGCGGTCTGGCTTTCTTT
TRBV19	TRBD1	.	TRBJ1-1	CASRQGVYAEAFF	TGTGCCAGTAGACAGGGGGTCTACGCTGAAGCTTTCTTT
TRBV29-1	.	.	TRBJ2-1	CSVHTYNEQFF	TGCAGCGTTCACACGTACAATGAGCAGTTCTTC
TRBV6-1	.	.	TRBJ2-7	CASSGTGLSYEQYF	TGTGCCAGCAGTGGGACGGGACTTTCCTACGAGCAGTACTTC
TRBV5-1	.	.	TRBJ2-7	CASSFSTNREQYF	TGCGCCAGCAGCTTTTCCACGAACAGGGAGCAGTACTTC
TRBV29-1	TRBD1	.	TRBJ1-2	CSVGIAQGVNYGYTF	TGCAGCGTTGGGATCGCCCAGGGGGTAAACTATGGCTACACCTTC
TRBV2	.	.	TRBJ2-7	CASSEQGPSYEQYF	TGTGCCAGCAGTGAACAGGGCCCCTCCTACGAGCAGTACTTC
TRBV28	TRBD1	.	TRBJ1-3	CASSTDRAGNTIYF	TGTGCCAGCAGCACGGACAGGGCTGGAAACACCATATATTTT
TRBV6-1	.	once	TRBJ1-5	CASSELYRAGASNQPQHF	TGTGCCAGCAGTGAACTTTACAGGGCGGGGGCGAGCAATCAGCCCCAGCATTTT
TRBV19	TRBD1	.	TRBJ1-5	CASSEDRGWDQPQHF	TGTGCCAGTAGTGAAGACAGGGGTTGGGATCAGCCCCAGCATTTT
TRBV6-5	.	.	TRBJ2-1	CASSYTGLAYNEQFF	TGTGCCAGCAGTTACACTGGACTCGCGTACAATGAGCAGTTCTTC
TRBV7-6	.	few	TRBJ1-1	CASSLTDYATEAFF	TGTGCCAGCAGCCTGACAGATTACGCAACTGAAGCTTTCTTT
TRBV2	TRBD2	.	TRBJ2-7	CASSQTGRETYEQYF	TGTGCCAGCAGTCAAACGGGGCGGGAGACTTACGAGCAGTACTTC
TRBV27	.	.	TRBJ1-1	CASSLSRVGEAFF	TGTGCCAGCAGTTTATCCAGGGTTGGTGAAGCTTTCTTT
TRBV28	.	few	TRBJ2-1	CASSLRQVSHNEQFF	TGTGCCAGCAGCCTTCGACAGGTCAGTCACAATGAGCAGTTCTTC
TRBV6-5	.	few	TRBJ2-3	CASRRGAGVDTQYF	TGTGCCAGCCGCCGGGGGGCTGGCGTAGATACGCAGTATTTT
TRBV5-4	.	few	TRBJ2-7	CASSLQGGHIYEQYF	TGTGCCAGCAGCTTGCAGGGGGGCCACATCTACGAGCAGTACTTC
TRBV5-6	.	.	TRBJ2-7	CASSPAPTGPYEQYF	TGTGCCAGCAGCCCCGCCCCGACAGGACCCTACGAGCAGTACTTC
TRBV4-1	TRBD1	.	TRBJ2-7	CASSQEVGTGLYEQYF	TGCGCCAGCAGCCAGGAAGTCGGGACAGGGCTCTACGAGCAGTACTTC
TRBV15	.	.	TRBJ1-6	CATSRETRGSSYNSPLHF	TGTGCCACCAGCAGAGAAACGAGGGGGAGCTCCTATAATTCACCCCTCCACTTT
TRBV27	.	few	TRBJ1-2	CASSPGRVRESGYTF	TGTGCCAGCAGTCCTGGGCGGGTTAGGGAAAGCGGCTACACCTTC
TRBV4-1	.	.	TRBJ2-7	CASSQRLTYEQYF	TGCGCCAGCAGCCAAAGACTGACGTACGAGCAGTACTTC
TRBV27	.	.	TRBJ2-3	CASSPAGTTDTQYF	TGTGCCAGCAGTCCCGCCGGGACTACAGATACGCAGTATTTT
TRBV18	.	.	TRBJ2-2	CASSPTSTGELFF	TGTGCCAGCTCACCAACGAGCACCGGGGAGCTGTTTTTT
TRBV7-6	.	once	TRBJ2-5	CASSSTPERYQETQYF	TGTGCCAGCAGCTCAACCCCAGAAAGATACCAAGAGACCCAGTACTTC
TRBV29-1	TRBD1	once	TRBJ2-1	CSVGRTGRLNEQFF	TGCAGCGTTGGTCGGACAGGGCGGCTCAATGAGCAGTTCTTC
TRBV29-1	.	.	TRBJ2-3	CSVGRDMDTDTQYF	TGCAGCGTTGGCCGGGACATGGACACAGATACGCAGTATTTT
TRBV25-1	TRBD1	.	TRBJ2-1	CASSEARGLMNEQFF	TGTGCCAGCAGTGAAGCCAGGGGGCTCATGAATGAGCAGTTCTTC
TRBV5-1	.	few	TRBJ1-3	CASSSGGSGNTIYF	TGCGCCAGCAGCTCGGGGGGCTCTGGAAACACCATATATTTT
TRBV2	TRBD2	.	TRBJ2-7	CASTLAGGSSYEQYF	TGTGCCAGCACCTTAGCGGGGGGGAGCTCCTACGAGCAGTACTTC